This entry lists 30 T cell receptor beta chains sequenced from one sample in a study of blood T cells in healthy people across ages. Next came a second PCR, run for 7 to 11 cycles, which used a sample-barcoded 5' primer along with a J-beta primer mix. TCRdb passed the 5' RACE reads through MiXCR, listing each CDR3 protein once. The sample shows around 1,000,000 distinct CDR3 sequences, approximately 26% of them seen only once. The sample was also linked to a second study, of T cells of mothers and their children.

The specimen was blood. These receptors all come from a girl under 10 years old in good health.

This clonotype has only a few counts. This chain links TRBV4-1 with TRBJ1-5; unclear D gene. There are 14 residues in the CDR3. Trimming pared 4 bases from V and 6 bases from J, leaving 13 bases between. Germline CDR1 and CDR2: MGHRA and YSYEKL. CDR3 bases: TGCGCCAGCAGCCCCCGGGTGTCGGGTCAGCCCCAGCATTTT. Protein: CASSPRVSGQPQHF.

The chain has TRBV7-9 and TRBJ2-7, with unresolved D. The better agreement between TRBJ2-5 and the DNA end casts doubt on the J call. This CDR3 spans 14 amino acids. The germline V gene has CDR1 SEHNR and CDR2 FQNEAQ (reference sequence). The CDR3 DNA follows: TGTGCCAGCAGCGATCGAATCGACCTGGAGACCCAGTACTTC. Protein product: CASSDRIDLETQYF.

The gene calls are TRBV6-5 and TRBJ2-3, with D tentatively TRBD1 (6 bases). This CDR3 is 14 amino acids long. V lost 5 bases, J lost 3 bases, and 12 bases lay in between. CDR1 and CDR2 (germline): MNHEY, SVGAGI. The DNA of the CDR3 is TGTGCCAGCAGTCGACTTACAGGGACAGATACGCAGTATTTT. This sequence encodes CASSRLTGTDTQYF.

This clonotype was seen a handful of times. The chain has TRBV7-9 and TRBJ1-2, with D unresolved. There are 12 residues in the CDR3. Germline V gives CDR1 SEHNR, CDR2 FQNEAQ (reference sequence). V lost 2 bases and J 5 bases, leaving 6 bases between the germline ends. CDR3 nucleotides: TGTGCCAGCAGCTTAACCTCTTATGGCTACACCTTC. Translating it yields CASSLTSYGYTF. The full variable domain, completed using reference TRBV7-9 and TRBJ1-2, is DTGVSQNPRHKITKRGQNVTFRCDPISEHNRLYWYRQTLGQGPEFLTYFQNEAQLEKSRLLSDRFSAERPKGSFSTLEIQRTEQGDSAMYLCASSLTSYGYTFGSGTRLTVV.

This clonotype was observed a few times. The rearrangement uses TRBV4-3 and TRBJ2-5, with a tentative D call TRBD1 (6 bases). From germline, CDR1 is LGHNA and CDR2 YSLEER. Trimming took off 0 bases at V and 2 bases at J, with 10 bases between the two ends. The length of the CDR3 is 15 residues. The CDR3 DNA is TGCGCCAGCAGCCAAGATAGGGGACATCAAGAGACCCAGTACTTC. Its translation: CASSQDRGHQETQYF.

This clonotype has only one observation. The V and J genes are TRBV7-9 and TRBJ2-5, with D unclear. Gene TRBJ2-7 matches the end of the DNA better, so the J call may be wrong. Germline V CDR1 and CDR2: SEHNR, FQNEAQ (reference sequence). CDR3 length: 13 residues. For the CDR3, the DNA is TGTGCCAGCAGCTTAGATGCGACGCCCGAGCAGTACTTC. Its protein product is CASSLDATPEQYF.

The V and J genes are TRBV4-3 and TRBJ2-1; 12 bases agree with TRBD1. The CDR3 has 15 amino acids. The V and J ends lost 4 bases and 9 bases, in that order; junction bases with no gene match: 7. Germline assignment: CDR1 LGHNA and CDR2 YSLEER. The CDR3, as DNA: TGCGCCAGCAGCCTGACCGGGACAGGGGGCGGTGAGCAGTTCTTC. Its protein is CASSLTGTGGGEQFF.

This clonotype was seen more than once but under ten times. The chain has TRBV29-1 and TRBJ2-5; no clear D. Near its end, the DNA agrees better with TRBJ2-1, so the J call may be wrong. The CDR3 contains 12 residues. Germline V CDR1 and CDR2: SQVTM, ANQGSEA. The CDR3 DNA reads as TGCAGCGTCAACCCCGACCTAGGGGAGCAGTTCTTC. Translation gives CSVNPDLGEQFF.

The chain has TRBV6-2 or TRBV6-3 and TRBJ2-1; TRBD2 is a possible D gene (7 bases). This CDR3 is 14 amino acids long. Trimming cost V 7 bases and J 4 bases, with 14 bases left between them. Per the germline V gene, CDR1 is MNHEY and CDR2 is SVGEGT. In DNA, the CDR3 is TGTGCCAGCACAGGCGGGGGCCCTTACAATGAGCAGTTCTTC. Protein: CASTGGGPYNEQFF.

This clonotype has just a few counts. The chain couples TRBV5-1 to TRBJ2-5; D could derive from TRBD1 or TRBD2 (5 bases each). V was trimmed by 0 bases and J by 1 base, leaving 16 bases between them. The CDR3 extends over 17 amino acids. Germline CDR1 SGHRS, CDR2 YFSETQ. The CDR3: CASSLGGVKSSQETQYF. The CDR3 DNA follows: TGCGCCAGCAGCTTGGGAGGGGTAAAGTCAAGCCAAGAGACCCAGTACTTC.

V and J are TRBV27 and TRBJ2-1; D perhaps matches TRBD1 (5 bases). Germline-derived CDR1 and CDR2 are MNHEY and SMNVEV (reference sequence). Trimming pared 6 bases from V and 5 bases from J, leaving 17 bases between. The CDR3 sequence is 15 residues long. The CDR3 reads CASSPGKGADNEQFF. As DNA, the CDR3 is TGTGCCAGCAGCCCAGGGAAAGGGGCGGACAATGAGCAGTTCTTC.

The J gene is TRBJ2-3, the V gene TRBV6-5; D not certain. The CDR3 has 14 amino acids. V was trimmed by 2 bases and J by 7 bases, leaving 13 bases between them. Germline assignment: CDR1 MNHEY and CDR2 SVGAGI. The CDR3 sequence: CASSYGAMGNTQYF. CDR3 DNA: TGTGCCAGCAGTTACGGTGCCATGGGTAATACGCAGTATTTT.

V usage is TRBV27 and J usage is TRBJ1-4, with D maybe TRBD1 (5 bases). Germline assignment: CDR1 MNHEY and CDR2 SMNVEV (reference sequence). There are 16 residues in the CDR3. Trimming cost V 0 bases and J 0 bases, with 8 bases left between them. The CDR3 region is CASSLSLGATNEKLFF. In DNA, the CDR3 is TGTGCCAGCAGTTTATCGTTGGGGGCAACTAATGAAAAACTGTTTTTT.

About this clonotype itself: Compared with germline, one end of the junction differs, possibly owing to a read error. V usage is TRBV18 and J usage is TRBJ1-1; D is uncertain. The CDR3 covers 14 residues. Germline values: CDR1 KGHSH, CDR2 LQKENI. The CDR3 DNA is TGTGCCAGCTCACCACCTTTTATGAACATTGAAGCTTTCTTT. Translated, it gives CASSPPFMNIEAFF.

The J gene is TRBJ2-5, the V gene TRBV12-3 or TRBV12-4; D uncertain. The J call is in doubt because the DNA end fits TRBJ2-7 better. The CDR3 is 14 amino acids. CDR3 in amino acids: CASRAGSSSYEQYF. The DNA of the CDR3 is TGTGCCAGCAGGGCCGGCAGCTCCTCCTACGAGCAGTACTTC.

On this clonotype itself: This CDR3 fails to terminate in the conserved phenylalanine or tryptophan, so it likely reflects a read error. This rearrangement joins TRBV12-3 or TRBV12-4 to TRBJ2-5; no firm D call. This CDR3 has 13 amino acids. The germline V and J ends were trimmed by 0 bases and 3 bases, with 5 bases remaining between them. Written as DNA, the CDR3 is TGTGCCAGCAGTTTAGCGCCGGAAGAGACCCAGTACCTC. It translates to CASSLAPEETQYL.

This clonotype was detected a few times. This chain links TRBV4-3 with TRBJ1-1; no clear D. Germline lookup yields CDR1 LGHNA and CDR2 YSLEER. Deletions cut 5 bases from V and 3 bases from J, with 10 bases between. The CDR3 has 13 amino acids. DNA of the CDR3: TGCGCCAGCAGCGCTTCGCTGGACACTGAAGCTTTCTTT. It is translated as CASSASLDTEAFF.

The chain uses TRBV13 and TRBJ2-7; possible D gene TRBD1, 5 bases. The V end lost 2 bases, the J end lost 3 bases, and 11 bases lay between the germline ends. The CDR3 length is 14 residues. Germline assignment: CDR1 PRHDT and CDR2 FYEKMQ (reference sequence). CDR3 bases: TGTGCCAGCAGCTTATCTGGGGCAAGCTACGAGCAGTACTTC. Its translation is CASSLSGASYEQYF.

V usage is TRBV2 and J usage is TRBJ2-4, with 14 nucleotides matching TRBD2. The CDR3 is made up of 16 amino acids. Losses at the gene ends were 3 bases for V and 6 bases for J; bases not matched to a gene: 4. Germline-derived CDR1 and CDR2 are SNHLY and FYNNEI. CDR3 in amino acids: CASSDRTSGGLNIQYF. CDR3 coding DNA: TGTGCCAGCAGTGACCGGACTAGCGGGGGGTTAAACATTCAGTACTTC.

The chain joins TRBV6-1 to TRBJ2-7; D tentatively reads TRBD1 or TRBD2 (5 bases each). The V end was cut by 3 bases, the J end by 3 bases, with 12 bases between. The germline V gene has CDR1 MNHNS and CDR2 SASEGT. The CDR3 consists of 14 residues. The CDR3 spells CASSDREWDYEQYF. The DNA of the CDR3 is TGTGCCAGCAGTGACAGGGAGTGGGACTACGAGCAGTACTTC.

This clonotype was seen more than once but under ten times. This chain uses TRBV5-5 with TRBJ2-4; D tentatively fits TRBD1 or TRBD2 (6 bases each). The germline V gene has CDR1 SGHKS and CDR2 YYEKEE (reference sequence). The CDR3 is 16 residues long. V was clipped by 2 bases and J by 1 base, with 13 bases between them. The CDR3 sequence: CASSFGGGLAKNIQYF. Here the CDR3 DNA reads TGTGCCAGCAGCTTTGGTGGGGGGCTTGCCAAAAACATTCAGTACTTC.

The chain is built from TRBV28 and TRBJ2-7; D uncertain. V was shortened by 6 bases and J by 2 bases, with 11 bases between the two germline ends. The CDR3 sequence is 13 residues long. CDR1 and CDR2 from the germline V gene are MDHEN and SYDVKM. As DNA, the CDR3 is TGTGCCAGCAGACACCAAAAAACCTACGAGCAGTACTTC. Translated, it gives CASRHQKTYEQYF.

This clonotype was counted a few times. V is TRBV7-9 and J is TRBJ1-5; D may be TRBD1 (5 bases). V was clipped by 4 bases and J by 7 bases, with 20 bases between them. The CDR3 is 16 amino acids. CDR1 SEHNR and CDR2 FQNEAQ come from the germline V gene (reference sequence). This chain's CDR3 is CASSSTLAGGGQPQHF. The CDR3 nucleotides are TGTGCCAGCAGCTCAACCCTCGCGGGGGGAGGCCAGCCCCAGCATTTT. Combining the CDR3 with reference TRBV7-9 and TRBJ1-5 gives the whole variable domain DTGVSQNPRHKITKRGQNVTFRCDPISEHNRLYWYRQTLGQGPEFLTYFQNEAQLEKSRLLSDRFSAERPKGSFSTLEIQRTEQGDSAMYLCASSSTLAGGGQPQHFGDGTRLSIL.

With respect to this clonotype: One junction end does not reproduce the germline sequence, and a read error may be involved. The J gene is TRBJ2-1, the V gene TRBV27; D possibly corresponds to TRBD2 (6 bases). The CDR3 contains 16 residues. The germline gives CDR1 MNHEY, CDR2 SMNVEV (reference sequence). CDR3 residues: CASRIVSGPIVNEQFF. In DNA form, the CDR3 reads TGCGCCAGCAGAATAGTAAGCGGGCCTATTGTAAATGAGCAGTTCTTC.

This clonotype has more than one count but fewer than ten. J is TRBJ2-3 and V is TRBV2, with a tentative D call TRBD2 (5 bases). V was clipped by 2 bases and J by 6 bases, with 12 bases between them. CDR3 length: 14 amino acids. CDR1 and CDR2 from the germline V gene are SNHLY and FYNNEI. CDR3 sequence: CASSEWGRGDTQYF. The DNA of the CDR3 is TGTGCCAGCAGTGAATGGGGTCGGGGTGATACGCAGTATTTT.

The V call is TRBV12-3 or TRBV12-4, the J call TRBJ2-1, with D tentatively TRBD1 or TRBD2 (6 bases each). The V and J ends lost 1 base and 8 bases respectively, with 18 bases between them. The CDR3 is 16 residues long. The CDR3, as DNA: TGTGCCAGCAGTTTAGGTTTATCGGGGGCTGGGGATGAGCAGTTCTTC. Protein sequence: CASSLGLSGAGDEQFF.

Only a few counts were recorded for this clonotype. The chain employs TRBV20-1 and TRBJ2-5, with a tentative D call TRBD1 (6 bases). The DNA end favors TRBJ2-7, so the J call may be wrong. This CDR3 is built from 13 residues. Germline CDR1 and CDR2: DFQATT and SNEGSKA (reference sequence). The CDR3 loop is CSARGGQGYEQYF. The DNA for the CDR3 is TGCAGTGCTAGAGGTGGCCAGGGGTACGAGCAGTACTTC.

There are a few counts of this clonotype. The DNA of the CDR3 is TGTGCCAGCAAGCGGGGGGCGGCTGTGTTCAATGAGCAGTTCTTC. Translation: CASKRGAAVFNEQFF. This rearrangement joins TRBV11-1 to TRBJ2-5; 9 nucleotides agree with TRBD2. With the DNA end fitting TRBJ2-1 better, the J assignment may be wrong. Germline CDR1 is SGHAT and CDR2 is FQDESV (reference sequence). There are 15 residues in the CDR3.

This sequence joins TRBV12-3 or TRBV12-4 and TRBJ1-2; D is unresolved. The CDR3 totals 12 residues. Trimming took 6 bases from V and 8 from J, leaving 13 bases between them. For the CDR3, the DNA is TGTGCCAGCAGCGCGAGTGTGGACGGCTACACCTTC. This codes for CASSASVDGYTF.

The chain links TRBV12-5 to TRBJ2-5; D call uncertain. The ends were cut back, 1 base at V and 0 bases at J, with 9 bases in the middle. The CDR3 has 15 residues. Germline values: CDR1 LGHNT, CDR2 FRNRAP. The chain's CDR3 is CASGLGLVNQETQYF. In DNA, the CDR3 is TGTGCTAGTGGTTTGGGTTTAGTGAACCAAGAGACCCAGTACTTC.